The present entry profiles one T cell receptor (beta chain) with its context. This CDR3 region has 12 residues. Per the germline V gene, CDR1 is MNHEY and CDR2 is SVGAGI. The V end was cut by 5 bases, the J end by 7 bases, with 11 bases between. The data originate from a study of blood T cell repertoires in COVID-19. About the study: The United States, Italy and Spain were the sources of the acute and convalescent COVID-19 samples. PBMCs, B-cell-depleted T cells, or T cells provided the cDNA or gDNA that made up the material.

In the original workflow: Researchers report that nucleated cell counts were estimated from reference gene primer amplification. TCRdb's copy holds only in-frame clones and misses some; the assay was immunoSEQ multiplex PCR. That table gives V, J and clone size, and the DNA gave D and trimming. The sample has 200,000 to 250,000 clones, around 91% seen once. This sequence joins TRBV6-5 and TRBJ1-2; possible D gene TRBD1, 5 bases. The sample was peripheral blood. This clonotype was sampled from a woman aged 35 to 49 with acute or convalescent COVID-19. CDR3 DNA: TGTGCCAGCAGTAGGGGTCTAGGTGGCTACACCTTC. Translated: CASSRGLGGYTF.